What follows is one T cell receptor (beta chain) and its context. Its antigen is currently unknown. In the PCR, 60 Vbeta and 13 Jbeta primers were used. Only in-frame clones appear in the TCRdb table, and some are missing; sequencing was by immunoSEQ multiplex PCR. The data contain 200,000 to 250,000 clones, 83% of them singletons. The V gene end was trimmed by 6 bases and the J gene end by 0 bases; junction bases not matched to a gene: 9. This CDR3 has 16 residues. The germline CDR1 and CDR2 sequences are SGHAT and FQNNGV. The sample belongs to a study of cytomegalovirus exposure and HLA in healthy donors. General study results and limits: Some V segments could not be told apart, so they were left out, TRBV6-2 and TRBV6-3 among them. Researchers reported in a later analysis that common viral pathogens appeared linked to several top clusters.

The chain combines TRBV11-2 with TRBJ2-7; 9 positions agree with TRBD1. Material: PBMCs. The TCR sequence derives from a girl under 18 in good health and CMV-seronegative. CDR3 loop: CASSARGTGSSYEQYF. CDR3 in DNA: TGTGCCAGCAGTGCCAGAGGGACAGGGAGCTCCTACGAGCAGTACTTC.